The entry below describes one T cell receptor beta chain. No antigen is known for it. With the read ending 3 residues before the CDR3 end, the germline J gene is used to fill in that end. The length of the CDR3 is 12 residues. Germline CDR1 reads LNHDA; CDR2 reads SQIVND (reference sequence). Trimming cost V 10 bases and J 5 bases, with 12 bases left between them. The sample comes from a study of T cell clonality in common variable immunodeficiency. Study-level points and caveats: CVID subjects showed higher TCRbeta clonality than healthy controls. Patient heterogeneity in the CVID cohort limited correlations between repertoire features and clinical complications. Fewer deletions and N-nucleotide insertions were reportedly seen in common variable immunodeficiency TCR beta sequences.

Clones were sequenced by immunoSEQ multiplex PCR, and TCRdb holds only the in-frame ones, with some missing. The sample shows approximately 37,000 clones, none of them appearing just once. This chain uses TRBV19 with TRBJ2-1; the D gene is possibly TRBD1 (5 bases). The sequenced sample consisted of peripheral blood mononuclear cells. The clonotype originates from a person aged 18-69 years in good health. CDR3 DNA, as far as it was read: TGTGCCACTCGCCCAGGGAACAATGAG. It codes for CATRPGNNE. In full, the CDR3 reads CATRPGNNEQFF. Full variable domain (missing parts from reference TRBV19 and TRBJ2-1): DGGITQSPKYLFRKEGQNVTLSCEQNLNHDAMYWYRQDPGQGLRLIYYSQIVNDFQKGDIAEGYSVSREKKESFPLTVTSAQKNPTAFYLCATRPGNNEQFFGPGTRLTVL.